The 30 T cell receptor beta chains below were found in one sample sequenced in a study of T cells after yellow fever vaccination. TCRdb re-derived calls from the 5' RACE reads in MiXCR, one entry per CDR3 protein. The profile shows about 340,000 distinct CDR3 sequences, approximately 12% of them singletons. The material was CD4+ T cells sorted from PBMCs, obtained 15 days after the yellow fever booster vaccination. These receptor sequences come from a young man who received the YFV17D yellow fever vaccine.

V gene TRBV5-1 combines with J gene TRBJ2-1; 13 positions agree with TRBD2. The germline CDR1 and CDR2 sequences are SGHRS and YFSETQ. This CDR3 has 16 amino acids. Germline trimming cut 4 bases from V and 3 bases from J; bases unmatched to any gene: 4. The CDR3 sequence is CASSPGTSGDYNEQFF. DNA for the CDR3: TGCGCCAGCAGCCCGGGGACTAGCGGGGACTACAATGAGCAGTTCTTC.

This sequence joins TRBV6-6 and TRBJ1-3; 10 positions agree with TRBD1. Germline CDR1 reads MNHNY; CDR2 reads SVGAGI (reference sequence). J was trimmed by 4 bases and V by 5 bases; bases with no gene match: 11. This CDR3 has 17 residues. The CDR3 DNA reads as TGTGCCAGCAGTCGGACAGGGGGTGGTACGGGAGGAAACACCATATATTTT. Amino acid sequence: CASSRTGGGTGGNTIYF.

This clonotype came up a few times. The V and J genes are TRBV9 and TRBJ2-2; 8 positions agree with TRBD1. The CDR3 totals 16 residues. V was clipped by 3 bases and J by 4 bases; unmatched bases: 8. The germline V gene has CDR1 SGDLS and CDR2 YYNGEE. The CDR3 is CASSAQTGAGTGELFF. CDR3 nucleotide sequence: TGTGCCAGCAGCGCGCAGACAGGGGCGGGCACCGGGGAGCTGTTTTTT. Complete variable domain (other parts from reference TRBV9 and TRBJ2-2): DSGVTQTPKHLITATGQRVTLRCSPRSGDLSVYWYQQSLDQGLQFLIQYYNGEERAKGNILERFSAQQFPDLHSELNLSSLELGDSALYFCASSAQTGAGTGELFFGEGSRLTVL.

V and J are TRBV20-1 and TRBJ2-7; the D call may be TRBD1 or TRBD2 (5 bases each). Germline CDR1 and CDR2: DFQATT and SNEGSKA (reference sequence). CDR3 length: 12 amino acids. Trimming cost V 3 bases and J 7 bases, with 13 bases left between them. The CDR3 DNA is TGCAGTGCTAGCTTCGGGGCCCAAGAGCAGTACTTC. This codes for CSASFGAQEQYF.

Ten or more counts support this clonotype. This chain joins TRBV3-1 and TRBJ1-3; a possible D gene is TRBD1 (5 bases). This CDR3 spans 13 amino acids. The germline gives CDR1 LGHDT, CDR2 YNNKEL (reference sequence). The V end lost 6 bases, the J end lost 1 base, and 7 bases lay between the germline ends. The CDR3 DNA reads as TGTGCCAGCAGTCGACAGTCTGGAAACACCATATATTTT. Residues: CASSRQSGNTIYF. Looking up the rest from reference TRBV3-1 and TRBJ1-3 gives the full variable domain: DTAVSQTPKYLVTQMGNDKSIKCEQNLGHDTMYWYKQDSKKFLKIMFSYNNKELIINETVPNRFSPKSPDKAHLNLHINSLELGDSAVYFCASSRQSGNTIYFGEGSWLTVV.

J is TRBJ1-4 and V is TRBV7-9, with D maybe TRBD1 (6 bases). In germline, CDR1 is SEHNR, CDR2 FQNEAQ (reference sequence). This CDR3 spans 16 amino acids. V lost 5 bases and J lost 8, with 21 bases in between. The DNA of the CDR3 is TGTGCCAGCAGCCTTCAACAGGGTCTTTTGGGCGAAAAACTGTTTTTT. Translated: CASSLQQGLLGEKLFF.

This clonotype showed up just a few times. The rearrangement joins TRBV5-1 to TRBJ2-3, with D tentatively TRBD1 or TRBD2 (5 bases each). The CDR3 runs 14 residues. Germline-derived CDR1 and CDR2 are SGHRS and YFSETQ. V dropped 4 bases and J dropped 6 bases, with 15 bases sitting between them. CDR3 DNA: TGCGCCAGCAGCCCCGGGACCGCGTCGGATACGCAGTATTTT. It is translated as CASSPGTASDTQYF.

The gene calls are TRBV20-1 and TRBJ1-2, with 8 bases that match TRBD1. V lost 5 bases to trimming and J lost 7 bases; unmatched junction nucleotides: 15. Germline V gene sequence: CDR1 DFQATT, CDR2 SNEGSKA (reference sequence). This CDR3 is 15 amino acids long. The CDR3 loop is CSAPRTGRRDAGYTF. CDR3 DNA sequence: TGCAGTGCTCCCCGGACAGGGCGTCGTGACGCTGGCTACACCTTC.

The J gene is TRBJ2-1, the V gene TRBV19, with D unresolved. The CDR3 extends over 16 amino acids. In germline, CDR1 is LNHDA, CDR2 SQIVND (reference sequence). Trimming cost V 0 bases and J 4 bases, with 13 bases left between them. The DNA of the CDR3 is TGTGCCAGTAGTATAGATCTAGGAACGGCTTACAATGAGCAGTTCTTC. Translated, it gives CASSIDLGTAYNEQFF.

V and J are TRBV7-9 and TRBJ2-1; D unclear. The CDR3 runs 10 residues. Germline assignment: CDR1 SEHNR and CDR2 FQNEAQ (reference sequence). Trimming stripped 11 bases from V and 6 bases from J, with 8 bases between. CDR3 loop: CAVSGNEQFF. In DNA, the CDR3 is TGTGCCGTCTCCGGCAATGAGCAGTTCTTC.

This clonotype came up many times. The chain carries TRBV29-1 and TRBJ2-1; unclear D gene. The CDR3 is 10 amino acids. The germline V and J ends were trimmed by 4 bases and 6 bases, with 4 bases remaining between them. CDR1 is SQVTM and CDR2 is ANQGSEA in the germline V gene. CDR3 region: CSVGGNEQFF. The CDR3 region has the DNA TGCAGCGTTGGAGGCAATGAGCAGTTCTTC.

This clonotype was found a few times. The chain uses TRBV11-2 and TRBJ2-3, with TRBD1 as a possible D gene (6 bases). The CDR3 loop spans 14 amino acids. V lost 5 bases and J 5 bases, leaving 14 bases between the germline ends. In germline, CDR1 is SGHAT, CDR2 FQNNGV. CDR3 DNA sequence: TGTGCCAGCAGCCTTTCCAACAGGGAAGATACGCAGTATTTT. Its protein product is CASSLSNREDTQYF.

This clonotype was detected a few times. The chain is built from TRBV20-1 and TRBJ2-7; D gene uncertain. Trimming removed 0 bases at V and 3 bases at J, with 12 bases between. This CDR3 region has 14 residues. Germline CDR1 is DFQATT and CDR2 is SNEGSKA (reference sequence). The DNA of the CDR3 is TGCAGTGCTAGAGAAGGGTCCACACACTACGAGCAGTACTTC. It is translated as CSAREGSTHYEQYF.

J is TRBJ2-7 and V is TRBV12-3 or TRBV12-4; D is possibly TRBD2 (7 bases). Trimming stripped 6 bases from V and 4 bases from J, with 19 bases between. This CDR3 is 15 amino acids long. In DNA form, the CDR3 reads TGTGCCAGCAGCCGCAACCGGGGGGCCCCATACGAGCAGTACTTC. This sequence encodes CASSRNRGAPYEQYF.

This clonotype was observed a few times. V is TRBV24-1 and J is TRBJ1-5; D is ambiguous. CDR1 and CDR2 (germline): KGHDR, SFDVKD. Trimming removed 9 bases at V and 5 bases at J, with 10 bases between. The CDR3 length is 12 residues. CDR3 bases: TGTGCCACCCAAAAAGATGATCAGCCCCAGCATTTT. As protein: CATQKDDQPQHF.

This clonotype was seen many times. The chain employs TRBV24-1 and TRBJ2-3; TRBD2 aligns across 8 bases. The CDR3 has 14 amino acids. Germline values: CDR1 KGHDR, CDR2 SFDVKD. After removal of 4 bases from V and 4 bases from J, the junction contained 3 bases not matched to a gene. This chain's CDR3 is CATSDGGGPDTQYF. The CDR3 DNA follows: TGTGCCACCAGTGACGGGGGGGGGCCAGATACGCAGTATTTT.

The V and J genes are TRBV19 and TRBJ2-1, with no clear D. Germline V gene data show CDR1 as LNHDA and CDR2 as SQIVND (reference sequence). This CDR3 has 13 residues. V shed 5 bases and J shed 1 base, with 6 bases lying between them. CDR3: CASSEVSYNEQFF. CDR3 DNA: TGTGCCAGTAGTGAGGTATCCTACAATGAGCAGTTCTTC.

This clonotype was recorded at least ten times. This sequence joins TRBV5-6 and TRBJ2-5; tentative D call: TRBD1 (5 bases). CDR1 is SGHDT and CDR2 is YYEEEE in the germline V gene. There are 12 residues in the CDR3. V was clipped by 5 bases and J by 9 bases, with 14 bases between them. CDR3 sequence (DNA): TGTGCCAGCAGACGACAGCGAACGGCCCAGTACTTC. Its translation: CASRRQRTAQYF.

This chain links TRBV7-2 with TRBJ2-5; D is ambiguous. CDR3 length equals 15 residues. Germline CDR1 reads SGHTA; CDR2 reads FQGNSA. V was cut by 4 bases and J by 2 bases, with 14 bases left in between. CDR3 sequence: CASSSNEGLQETQYF. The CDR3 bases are TGTGCCAGCAGCTCTAATGAAGGGCTTCAAGAGACCCAGTACTTC. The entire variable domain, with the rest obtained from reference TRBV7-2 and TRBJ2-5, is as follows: GAGVSQSPSNKVTEKGKDVELRCDPISGHTALYWYRQSLGQGLEFLIYFQGNSAPDKSGLPSDRFSAERTGGSVSTLTIQRTQQEDSAVYLCASSSNEGLQETQYFGPGTRLLVL.

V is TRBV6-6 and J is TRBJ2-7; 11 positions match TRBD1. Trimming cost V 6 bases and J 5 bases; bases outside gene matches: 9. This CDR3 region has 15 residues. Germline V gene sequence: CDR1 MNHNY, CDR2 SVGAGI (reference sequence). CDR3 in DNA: TGTGCCAGCAGACTACCCGGGACAGGGGGACACGAGCAGTACTTC. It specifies CASRLPGTGGHEQYF.

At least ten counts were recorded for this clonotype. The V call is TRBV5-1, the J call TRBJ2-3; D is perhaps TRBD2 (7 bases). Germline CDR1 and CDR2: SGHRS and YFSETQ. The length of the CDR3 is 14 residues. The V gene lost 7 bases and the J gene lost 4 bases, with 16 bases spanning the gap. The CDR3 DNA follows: TGCGCCAGCTCCTTAGGGGGGGCGGCAGATACGCAGTATTTT. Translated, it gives CASSLGGAADTQYF.

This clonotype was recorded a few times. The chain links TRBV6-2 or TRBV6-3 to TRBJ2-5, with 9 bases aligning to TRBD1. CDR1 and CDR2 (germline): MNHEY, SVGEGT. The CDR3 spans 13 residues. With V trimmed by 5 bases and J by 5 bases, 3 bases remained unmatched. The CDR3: CASSGGTGETQYF. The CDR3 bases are TGTGCCAGCAGTGGCGGGACAGGGGAGACCCAGTACTTC.

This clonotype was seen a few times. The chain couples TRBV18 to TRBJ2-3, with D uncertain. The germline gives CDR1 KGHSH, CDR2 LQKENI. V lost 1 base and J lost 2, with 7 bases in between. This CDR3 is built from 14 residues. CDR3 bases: TGTGCCAGCTCACCACTAGACCTCACAGATACGCAGTATTTT. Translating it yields CASSPLDLTDTQYF.

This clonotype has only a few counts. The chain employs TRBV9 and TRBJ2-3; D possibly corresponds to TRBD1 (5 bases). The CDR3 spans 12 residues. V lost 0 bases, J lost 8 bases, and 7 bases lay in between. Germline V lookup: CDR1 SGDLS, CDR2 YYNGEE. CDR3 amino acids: CASSVGGGTQYF. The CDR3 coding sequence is TGTGCCAGCAGCGTAGGGGGCGGTACGCAGTATTTT. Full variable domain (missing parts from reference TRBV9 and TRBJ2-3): DSGVTQTPKHLITATGQRVTLRCSPRSGDLSVYWYQQSLDQGLQFLIQYYNGEERAKGNILERFSAQQFPDLHSELNLSSLELGDSALYFCASSVGGGTQYFGPGTRLTVL.

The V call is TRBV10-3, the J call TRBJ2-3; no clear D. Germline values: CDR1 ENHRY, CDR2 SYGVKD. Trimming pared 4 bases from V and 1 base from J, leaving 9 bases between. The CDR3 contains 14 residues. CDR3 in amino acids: CAISVGGGTDTQYF. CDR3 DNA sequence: TGTGCCATCAGTGTTGGTGGGGGCACAGATACGCAGTATTTT.

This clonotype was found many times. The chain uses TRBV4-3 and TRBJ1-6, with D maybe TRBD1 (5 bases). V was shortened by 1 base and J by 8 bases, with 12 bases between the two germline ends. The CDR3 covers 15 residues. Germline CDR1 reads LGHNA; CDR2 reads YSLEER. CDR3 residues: CASSQGQGWDSPLHF. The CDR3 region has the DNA TGCGCCAGCAGCCAAGGGCAGGGTTGGGATTCACCCCTCCACTTT.

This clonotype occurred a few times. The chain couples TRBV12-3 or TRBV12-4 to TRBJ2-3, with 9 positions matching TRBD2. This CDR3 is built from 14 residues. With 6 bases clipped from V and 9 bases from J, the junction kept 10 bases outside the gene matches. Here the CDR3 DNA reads TGTGCCAGCAGCATCGGACTAGCGAGTTTAACGCAGTATTTT. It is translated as CASSIGLASLTQYF.

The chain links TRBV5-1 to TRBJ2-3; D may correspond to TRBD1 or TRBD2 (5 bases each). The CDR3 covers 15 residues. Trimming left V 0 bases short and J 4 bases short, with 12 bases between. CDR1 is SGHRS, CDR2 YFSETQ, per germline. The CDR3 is CASSLGGISADTQYF. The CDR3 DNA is TGCGCCAGCAGCTTGGGGGGGATATCGGCAGATACGCAGTATTTT.

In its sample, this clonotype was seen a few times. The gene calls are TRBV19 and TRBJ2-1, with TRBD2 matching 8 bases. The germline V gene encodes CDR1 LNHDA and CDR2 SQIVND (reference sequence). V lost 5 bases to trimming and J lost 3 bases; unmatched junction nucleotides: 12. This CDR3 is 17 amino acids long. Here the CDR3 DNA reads TGTGCCAGTAGTGATCGCCGCCGTAGCGGGGTCTACAATGAGCAGTTCTTC. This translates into CASSDRRRSGVYNEQFF.

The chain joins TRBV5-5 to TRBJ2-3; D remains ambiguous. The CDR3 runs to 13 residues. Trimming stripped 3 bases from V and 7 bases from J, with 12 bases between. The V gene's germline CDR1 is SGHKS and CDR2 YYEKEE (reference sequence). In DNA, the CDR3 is TGTGCCAGCAGCTGGCCGGTTCAAAATACGCAGTATTTT. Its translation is CASSWPVQNTQYF. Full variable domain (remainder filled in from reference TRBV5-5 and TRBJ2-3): DAGVTQSPTHLIKTRGQQVTLRCSPISGHKSVSWYQQVLGQGPQFIFQYYEKEERGRGNFPDRFSARQFPNYSSELNVNALLLGDSALYLCASSWPVQNTQYFGPGTRLTVL.